One and the same sample provided the 20 T cell receptor beta chains below, sequenced in a study of shared clonotypes between healthy human individuals. Assay: immunoSEQ multiplex PCR; the TCRdb copy retains only in-frame clones and omits some. Of millions of clones in the sample, around nine tenths were seen once. Sequencing was done on a sample of naive CD4+ T cells sorted from blood. Indicated subset: CD45RA+ positively selected. The receptors come from a man aged 18-30 years in good health.

V usage is TRBV6-6 and J usage is TRBJ2-7; D ambiguous. The CDR3 extends over 13 amino acids. Germline loops: CDR1 MNHNY, CDR2 SVGAGI (reference sequence). V was trimmed by 0 bases and J by 5 bases, leaving 8 bases between them. The CDR3 coding sequence is TGTGCCAGCAGTTACTCGGGGTGGAACGAGCAGTACTTC. It codes for CASSYSGWNEQYF.

In the case of this clone: Different DNA sequences within this sample yield the same CDR3. The chain has TRBV5-1 and TRBJ1-1; 10 bases line up with TRBD1. The V gene end was trimmed by 3 bases and the J gene end by 3 bases; junction bases not matched to a gene: 2. This CDR3 has 14 amino acids. Looked up from germline, CDR1 is SGHRS and CDR2 is YFSETQ. This CDR3 reads CASSSGQGYTEAFF. In DNA, the CDR3 is TGCGCCAGCAGCTCGGGACAGGGGTACACTGAAGCTTTCTTT.

A word on this clone: Other DNA sequences of this sample code for an identical CDR3. The gene calls are TRBV18 and TRBJ2-7; 11 bases are a match to TRBD2. The junction had 5 bases not matched to a gene; V was cut back by 6 bases and J by 1 base. Germline V gives CDR1 KGHSH, CDR2 LQKENI. The CDR3 loop spans 15 amino acids. The CDR3 nucleotides read TGTGCCAGCTCCCCTAGCGGGGGGCCTTCCTACGAGCAGTACTTC. Translating it yields CASSPSGGPSYEQYF.

The CDR3 loop reads CASSEGVGSYNEQFF. CDR3 bases: TGTGCCAGCAGTGAAGGGGTCGGGTCTTACAATGAGCAGTTCTTC. The genes are TRBV6-1 and TRBJ2-1; D uncertain. Trimming shortened V by 1 base and J by 4 bases, and 11 bases separated the two germline ends. This CDR3 comprises 15 residues. CDR1 is MNHNS and CDR2 is SASEGT in the germline V gene.

This clone was counted once. This rearrangement joins TRBV10-3 to TRBJ2-7, with 9 nucleotides matching TRBD1. The junction had 4 bases not matched to a gene; V was cut back by 4 bases and J by 3 bases. Germline V gives CDR1 ENHRY, CDR2 SYGVKD. The CDR3 runs 14 residues. The CDR3 DNA is TGTGCCATCAGTGCCGGGGACAGGGTCTACGAGCAGTACTTC. Protein sequence: CAISAGDRVYEQYF.

This clone was detected only once. The chain combines TRBV4-1 with TRBJ2-6; D remains unclear. Germline assignment: CDR1 MGHRA and CDR2 YSYEKL. Trimming cost V 1 base and J 3 bases, with 10 bases left between them. CDR3 length equals 16 residues. The CDR3 sequence: CASSQAPMNGANVLTF. CDR3 nucleotide sequence: TGCGCCAGCAGCCAAGCCCCGATGAATGGGGCCAACGTCCTGACTTTC.

This rearrangement joins TRBV4-1 to TRBJ1-6, with TRBD1 identical over 9 bases. CDR3 size: 16 residues. The germline V gene has CDR1 MGHRA and CDR2 YSYEKL. After removal of 4 bases from V and 9 bases from J, the junction contained 10 bases not matched to a gene. DNA for the CDR3: TGCGCCAGCAGCCGAGGGGCGGGACAGGGCTTTTCACCCCTCCACTTT. It translates to CASSRGAGQGFSPLHF.

V is TRBV5-4 and J is TRBJ2-5; 12 bases line up with TRBD2. Germline V gene lookup returns CDR1 SGHNT and CDR2 YYREEE (reference sequence). This CDR3 is 16 amino acids long. The V and J ends lost 4 bases and 1 base, in that order; junction bases with no gene match: 5. The CDR3 sequence is CASSPRTSGAQETQYF. As DNA, the CDR3 is TGTGCCAGCAGCCCGAGGACTAGCGGGGCCCAAGAGACCCAGTACTTC.

This sequence joins TRBV7-2 and TRBJ1-1; D is undetermined. V shed 1 base and J shed 7 bases, with 10 bases lying between them. From germline, CDR1 is SGHTA and CDR2 FQGNSA. The CDR3 contains 13 residues. CDR3 loop: CASSLGPLGEAFF. The CDR3, as DNA: TGTGCCAGCAGCTTAGGGCCATTGGGTGAAGCTTTCTTT. Looking up the rest from reference TRBV7-2 and TRBJ1-1 gives the full variable domain: GAGVSQSPSNKVTEKGKDVELRCDPISGHTALYWYRQSLGQGLEFLIYFQGNSAPDKSGLPSDRFSAERTGGSVSTLTIQRTQQEDSAVYLCASSLGPLGEAFFGQGTRLTVV.

This chain connects TRBV7-3 to TRBJ2-2; TRBD1 might be the D (5 bases). The CDR3 spans 16 residues. Germline assignment: CDR1 SGHTA and CDR2 FQGTGA. V lost 5 bases to trimming and J lost 0 bases, with 13 bases between them. In DNA, the CDR3 is TGTGCCAGCAGCCCCCCTGGGGCCTCGAACACCGGGGAGCTGTTTTTT. Translated, it gives CASSPPGASNTGELFF.

This clone came up a few times. The V call is TRBV30, the J call TRBJ1-5; perhaps TRBD1 as D (5 bases). Germline CDR1 is GTSNPN and CDR2 is SVGIG (reference sequence). The CDR3 is 14 amino acids. V lost 0 bases, J lost 7 bases, and 13 bases lay in between. CDR3 amino acids: CAWSVSGRGQPQHF. In nucleotides, the CDR3 is TGTGCCTGGAGTGTCTCGGGACGTGGACAGCCCCAGCATTTT.

This chain joins TRBV6-9 and TRBJ2-3; 8 positions agree with TRBD2. CDR1 and CDR2 from the germline V gene are MNHGY and SVAAGI. With 3 bases clipped from V and 6 bases from J, the junction kept 11 bases outside the gene matches. This CDR3 spans 16 amino acids. The CDR3 bases are TGTGCCAGCAGTTACCGGAGAGCGGGAGAAGGGGATACGCAGTATTTT. Protein: CASSYRRAGEGDTQYF.

This chain joins TRBV7-2 and TRBJ1-2; D unclear. Trimming shortened V by 5 bases and J by 0 bases, and 7 bases separated the two germline ends. This CDR3 region has 13 residues. Germline V gives CDR1 SGHTA, CDR2 FQGNSA. CDR3 coding DNA: TGTGCCAGCAGCCGCCCTACTAACTATGGCTACACCTTC. This gives the protein CASSRPTNYGYTF.

J is TRBJ2-7 and V is TRBV5-4; 7 nucleotides align to TRBD1. The junction had 8 bases not matched to a gene; V was cut back by 5 bases and J by 3 bases. The CDR3 totals 14 residues. Germline loops: CDR1 SGHNT, CDR2 YYREEE (reference sequence). CDR3 loop: CASSKTGVGYEQYF. CDR3 nucleotide sequence: TGTGCCAGCAGTAAAACAGGGGTGGGCTACGAGCAGTACTTC.

On this clone: At the DNA level, this CDR3 is encoded by other sequences in the same sample as well. The chain carries TRBV6-6 and TRBJ2-1; 12 bases agree with TRBD2. The CDR3 extends over 14 amino acids. From germline, CDR1 is MNHNY and CDR2 SVGAGI (reference sequence). After removal of 2 bases from V and 7 bases from J, the junction contained 0 bases not matched to a gene. CDR3 sequence reads: CASSYGLAGNEQFF. CDR3 DNA sequence: TGTGCCAGCAGTTACGGACTAGCGGGAAATGAGCAGTTCTTC.

The V and J genes are TRBV10-3 and TRBJ2-5; the D gene could be TRBD1 or TRBD2 (5 bases each). Germline CDR1 and CDR2: ENHRY and SYGVKD. Trimming took 6 bases from V and 4 from J, leaving 12 bases between them. CDR3 length: 13 amino acids. CDR3 bases: TGTGCCATCAGCGACCTTGGGGGAGAGACCCAGTACTTC. Its protein is CAISDLGGETQYF.

This clone was seen more than once but under ten times. V usage is TRBV7-8 and J usage is TRBJ2-1; 9 positions match TRBD2. Trimming at V came to 5 bases and at J to 2 bases, leaving 7 bases not matched to a gene. CDR1 SGHVS and CDR2 FQNEAQ come from the germline V gene. The CDR3 extends over 16 amino acids. The CDR3 DNA reads as TGTGCCAGCAGCCCCTCTAGCGGGGTAACCTACAATGAGCAGTTCTTC. Translating it yields CASSPSSGVTYNEQFF.

The rearrangement joins TRBV5-4 to TRBJ2-1; 8 bases match TRBD2. This CDR3 is 14 amino acids long. The V and J ends lost 6 bases and 7 bases, in that order; junction bases with no gene match: 9. CDR1 is SGHNT and CDR2 is YYREEE in the germline V gene (reference sequence). The CDR3, as DNA: TGTGCCAGCACCCACGGCGGGAGGTTAAATGAGCAGTTCTTC. Translated: CASTHGGRLNEQFF.

The V call is TRBV21-1, the J call TRBJ2-7. TRBV21-1 is labeled a pseudogene. CDR3 size: 16 residues. CDR3 sequence (DNA): TGTGCCAGCAGCAAAGCTAGGTCCTCCTATCTATACGAGCAGTACTTC. Encoded protein: CASSKARSSYLYEQYF.

The V gene is TRBV10-3, the J gene TRBJ2-7; the D call may be TRBD1 or TRBD2 (6 bases each). From germline, CDR1 is ENHRY and CDR2 SYGVKD. Trimming removed 8 bases from V and 4 bases from J, with 15 bases in between. This CDR3 spans 13 amino acids. CDR3 sequence: CAIHGGPSYEQYF. CDR3 in DNA: TGTGCCATCCATGGGGGGCCGAGTTACGAGCAGTACTTC.